This T cell receptor beta chain was observed in a study of blood T cell repertoires in COVID-19. Overall study: Some COVID-19 samples were acute and others convalescent; all came from the United States, Italy and Spain. The cDNA or gDNA used as material had been derived from T cells, B-cell-depleted T cells, or PBMCs.

Enrollment of patients from Seattle took place during active infection, with longitudinal follow-up. Study processing details: Amplifying reference gene primers gave estimates of nucleated cell counts. Assay used: immunoSEQ multiplex PCR; TCRdb lists only in-frame clones, some missing. That table gives V, J and clone size, and the DNA gave D and trimming. The sample shows more than 300,000 clones, 88% of them seen only once. Source material: peripheral blood. This clonotype was sampled from a woman aged 30 to 39 with COVID-19, enrolled during active disease.

As DNA, the CDR3 is TGTGCCAGCAGCGTAGTTGGCATACCTAACTATGGCTACACCTTC. This translates into CASSVVGIPNYGYTF. The chain couples TRBV9 to TRBJ1-2; D gene unclear. The CDR3 consists of 15 residues. V was trimmed by 0 bases and J by 0 bases, leaving 9 bases between them. CDR1 and CDR2 (germline): SGDLS, YYNGEE.